This TCR beta chain was observed in a study of blood T cell repertoires in COVID-19. Looking at the study overall: Researchers got acute and convalescent COVID-19 samples from the United States, Italy and Spain.

Generated by immunoSEQ multiplex PCR, the TCRdb table keeps only in-frame clones and is missing some. Of roughly 260,000 clones in the sample, 88% were seen once. V lost 1 base to trimming and J lost 14 bases; unmatched junction nucleotides: 7. The CDR3 sequence is 15 residues long. The germline V gene has CDR1 SGHVS and CDR2 FNYEAQ. The receptor was derived from a man in his fifties or sixties who had recovered from COVID-19. Sequenced input: peripheral blood. V usage is TRBV7-6 and J usage is TRBJ1-6, with 11 bases matching TRBD1. In nucleotides, the CDR3 is TGTGCCAGCAGCTTAGGTGGGACAGGGGGAGGTACCCTCCACTTT. It encodes CASSLGGTGGGTLHF.